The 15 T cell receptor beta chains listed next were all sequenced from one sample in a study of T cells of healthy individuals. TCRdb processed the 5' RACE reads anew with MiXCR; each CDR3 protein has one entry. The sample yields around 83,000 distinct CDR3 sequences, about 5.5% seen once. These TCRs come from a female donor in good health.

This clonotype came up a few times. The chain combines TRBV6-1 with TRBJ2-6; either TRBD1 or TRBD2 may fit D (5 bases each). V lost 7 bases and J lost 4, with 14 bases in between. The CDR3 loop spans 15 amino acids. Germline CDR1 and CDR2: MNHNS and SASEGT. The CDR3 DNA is TGTGCCAGCACCTCCGGGACGGCCGGGGCCAACGTCCTGACTTTC. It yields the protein CASTSGTAGANVLTF.

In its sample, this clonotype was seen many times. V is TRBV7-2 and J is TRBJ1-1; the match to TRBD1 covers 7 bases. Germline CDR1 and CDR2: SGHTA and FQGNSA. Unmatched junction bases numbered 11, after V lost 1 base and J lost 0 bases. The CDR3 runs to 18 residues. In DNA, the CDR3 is TGTGCCAGCAGCTTAGTAACAACACAGGGGCTGATGAACACTGAAGCTTTCTTT. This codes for CASSLVTTQGLMNTEAFF.

CDR3 coding DNA: TGTGCCAGCAGTTCCACCGGGACAGGGGAAGAGACCCAGTACTTC. It translates to CASSSTGTGEETQYF. The chain joins TRBV6-2 or TRBV6-3 to TRBJ2-5; 10 bases agree with TRBD1. The trim removed 4 bases at V and 3 bases at J, leaving 5 bases unmatched. CDR1 MNHEY and CDR2 SVGEGT come from the germline V gene. This CDR3 has 15 amino acids.

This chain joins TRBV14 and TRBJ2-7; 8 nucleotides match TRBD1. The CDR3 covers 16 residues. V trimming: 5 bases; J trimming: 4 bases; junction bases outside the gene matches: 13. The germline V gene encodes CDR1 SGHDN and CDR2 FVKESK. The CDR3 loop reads CASSYGQGKMNYEQYF. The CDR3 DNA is TGTGCCAGCAGCTACGGACAGGGCAAAATGAATTACGAGCAGTACTTC.

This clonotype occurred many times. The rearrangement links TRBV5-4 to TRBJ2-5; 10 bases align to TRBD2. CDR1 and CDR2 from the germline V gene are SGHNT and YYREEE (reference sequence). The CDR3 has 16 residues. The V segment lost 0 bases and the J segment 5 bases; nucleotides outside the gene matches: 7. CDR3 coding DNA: TGTGCCAGCAGCTTGGATCAGCGGGAGGGGACGGAGACCCAGTACTTC. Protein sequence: CASSLDQREGTETQYF.

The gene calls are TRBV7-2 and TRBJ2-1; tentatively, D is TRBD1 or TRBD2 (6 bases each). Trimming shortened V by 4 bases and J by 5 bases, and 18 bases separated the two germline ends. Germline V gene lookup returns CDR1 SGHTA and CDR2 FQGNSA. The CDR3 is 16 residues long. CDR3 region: CASSSLALGANNEQFF. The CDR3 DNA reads TGTGCCAGCAGCTCTCTAGCGTTGGGGGCTAACAATGAGCAGTTCTTC.

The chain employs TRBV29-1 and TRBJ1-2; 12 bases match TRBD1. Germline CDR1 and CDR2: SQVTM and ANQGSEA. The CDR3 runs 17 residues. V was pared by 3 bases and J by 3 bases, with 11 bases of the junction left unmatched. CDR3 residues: CSVDRDRGRVHDYGYTF. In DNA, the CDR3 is TGCAGCGTTGACAGGGACAGGGGGCGAGTACATGACTATGGCTACACCTTC.

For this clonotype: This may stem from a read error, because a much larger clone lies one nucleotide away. In DNA form, the CDR3 reads TGTGCCAGCAGCGCTTCGTTAGTTGGGCAGTTCTTC. It codes for CASSASLVGQFF. This chain connects TRBV11-2 to TRBJ2-1, with unresolved D. Germline V gene lookup returns CDR1 SGHAT and CDR2 FQNNGV. The CDR3 has 12 residues. Deletions cut 5 bases from V and 12 bases from J, with 14 bases between.

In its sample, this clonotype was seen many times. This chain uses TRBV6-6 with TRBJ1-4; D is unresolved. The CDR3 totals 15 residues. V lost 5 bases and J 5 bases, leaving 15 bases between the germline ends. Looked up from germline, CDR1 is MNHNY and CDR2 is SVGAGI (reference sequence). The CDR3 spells CASSPGGIPNEKLFF. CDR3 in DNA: TGTGCCAGCAGTCCCGGAGGGATCCCGAATGAAAAACTGTTTTTT.

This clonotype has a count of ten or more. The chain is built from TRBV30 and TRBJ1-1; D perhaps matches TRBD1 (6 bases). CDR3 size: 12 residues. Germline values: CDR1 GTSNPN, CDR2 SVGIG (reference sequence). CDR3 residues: CVGGGGNTEAFF. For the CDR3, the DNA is TGTGTGGGGGGAGGGGGGAACACTGAAGCTTTCTTT.

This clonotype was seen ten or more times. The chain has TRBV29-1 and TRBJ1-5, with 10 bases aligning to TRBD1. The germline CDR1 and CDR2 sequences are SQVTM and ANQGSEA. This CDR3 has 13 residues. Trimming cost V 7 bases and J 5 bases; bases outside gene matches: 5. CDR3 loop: CSGGQGIDQPQHF. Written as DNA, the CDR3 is TGCAGCGGGGGACAGGGGATAGATCAGCCCCAGCATTTT.

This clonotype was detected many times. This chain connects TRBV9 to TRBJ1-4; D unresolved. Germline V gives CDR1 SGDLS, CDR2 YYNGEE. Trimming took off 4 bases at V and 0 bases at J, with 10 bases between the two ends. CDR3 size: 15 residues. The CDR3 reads CASSPTQATNEKLFF. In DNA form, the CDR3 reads TGTGCCAGCAGCCCGACCCAAGCAACTAATGAAAAACTGTTTTTT.

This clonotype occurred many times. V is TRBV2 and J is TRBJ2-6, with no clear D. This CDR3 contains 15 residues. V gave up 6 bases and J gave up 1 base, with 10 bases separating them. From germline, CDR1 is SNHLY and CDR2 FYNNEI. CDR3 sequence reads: CASRALISGANVLTF. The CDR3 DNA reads TGTGCCAGCAGAGCGTTGATTTCTGGGGCCAACGTCCTGACTTTC.

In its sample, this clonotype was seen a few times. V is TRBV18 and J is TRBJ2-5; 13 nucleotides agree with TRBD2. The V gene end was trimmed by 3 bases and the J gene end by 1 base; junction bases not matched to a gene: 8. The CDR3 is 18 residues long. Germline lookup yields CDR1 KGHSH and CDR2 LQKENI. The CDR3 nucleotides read TGTGCCAGCTCACCCGGACTAGCGGGAGTGCATCGCCAAGAGACCCAGTACTTC. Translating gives CASSPGLAGVHRQETQYF.

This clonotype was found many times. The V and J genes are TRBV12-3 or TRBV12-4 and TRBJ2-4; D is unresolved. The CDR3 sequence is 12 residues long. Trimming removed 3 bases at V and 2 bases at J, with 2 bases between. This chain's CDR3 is CASSFSKNIQYF. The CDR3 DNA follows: TGTGCCAGCAGTTTCTCCAAAAACATTCAGTACTTC.